This passage covers 18 T cell receptor beta chains from one sample sequenced in a study of blood T cell repertoires in COVID-19. Generated by immunoSEQ multiplex PCR, the TCRdb table keeps only in-frame clones and is missing some. The sample contains more than 300,000 clones, over 75% of which appear only once. The specimen sequenced was PBMCs or T cells enriched from blood (not recorded which). These receptors were collected from a woman younger than 35 who had recovered from COVID-19.

Comments on this clone: Germline is not matched at one junction end, which may reflect a read error. The rearrangement uses TRBV12-3 or TRBV12-4 and TRBJ1-2; D remains ambiguous. There are 11 residues in the CDR3. CDR3 DNA sequence: TGTGCCAGCAGTCAAATGACACGGAGGGCTTTC. This translates into CASSQMTRRAF.

V is TRBV27 and J is TRBJ2-7; 12 nucleotides line up with TRBD2. Germline CDR1 is MNHEY and CDR2 is SMNVEV (reference sequence). The CDR3 runs to 14 residues. The junction had 4 bases not matched to a gene; V was cut back by 6 bases and J by 4 bases. The chain's CDR3 is CASRSSGGGYEQYF. In DNA form, the CDR3 reads TGTGCCAGCAGGTCTAGCGGGGGGGGATACGAGCAGTACTTC.

The rearrangement links TRBV19 to TRBJ1-1; D call uncertain. There are 15 residues in the CDR3. The V end lost 0 bases, the J end lost 5 bases, and 13 bases lay between the germline ends. From germline, CDR1 is LNHDA and CDR2 SQIVND (reference sequence). The CDR3 region has the DNA TGTGCCAGTAGTATAGAGGAGGGAGTCTATACTGAAGCTTTCTTT. Its protein is CASSIEEGVYTEAFF.

The chain couples TRBV9 to TRBJ1-6; 8 nucleotides match TRBD1. The CDR3 sequence is 16 residues long. V was pared by 3 bases and J by 9 bases, with 11 bases of the junction left unmatched. CDR1 SGDLS and CDR2 YYNGEE come from the germline V gene. The CDR3 DNA reads TGTGCCAGCAGCGCAGGGGGCGGGTTCGGAGGTTCACCCCTCCACTTT. This translates into CASSAGGGFGGSPLHF.

V and J are TRBV29-1 and TRBJ2-3, with a weak D call TRBD2 (5 bases). This CDR3 has 15 amino acids. Germline values: CDR1 SQVTM, CDR2 ANQGSEA. V lost 0 bases and J lost 1, with 11 bases in between. The CDR3 is CSVEDRSGRTDTQYF. CDR3 coding DNA: TGCAGCGTTGAAGATAGGAGCGGTCGCACAGATACGCAGTATTTT.

This chain joins TRBV11-3 and TRBJ1-6; D uncertain. CDR3 length equals 13 residues. The V end lost 1 base, the J end lost 10 bases, and 8 bases lay between the germline ends. Germline loops: CDR1 SGHNT, CDR2 YENEEA. CDR3 sequence reads: CASSLGYASPLHF. The DNA of the CDR3 is TGTGCCAGCAGCTTAGGTTATGCGTCACCCCTCCACTTT.

The chain joins TRBV11-3 to TRBJ2-7; maybe TRBD2 (7 bases). The CDR3 is 13 residues long. Trimming removed 0 bases from V and 6 bases from J, with 9 bases in between. Germline lookup yields CDR1 SGHNT and CDR2 YENEEA. The CDR3 loop reads CASSLDRGAEQYF. CDR3 DNA: TGTGCCAGCAGCTTAGATCGGGGGGCCGAGCAGTACTTC.

The chain has TRBV30 and TRBJ2-7, with D perhaps matching TRBD1 (6 bases). Germline CDR1 GTSNPN, CDR2 SVGIG (reference sequence). V was cut by 2 bases and J by 6 bases, with 17 bases left in between. The CDR3 has 14 amino acids. The CDR3 loop reads CAWSYQGFTGEQYF. CDR3 nucleotide sequence: TGTGCCTGGAGTTACCAGGGGTTCACGGGCGAGCAGTACTTC. Supplemented by reference TRBV30 and TRBJ2-7, the full variable domain reads SQTIHQWPATLVQPVGSPLSLECTVEGTSNPNLYWYRQAAGRGLQLLFYSVGIGQISSEVPQNLSASRPQDRQFILSSKKLLLSDSGFYLCAWSYQGFTGEQYFGPGTRLTVT.

V gene TRBV2 combines with J gene TRBJ1-2; 7 bases are shared with TRBD1. Per the germline V gene, CDR1 is SNHLY and CDR2 is FYNNEI. CDR3 size: 14 residues. The trim removed 8 bases at V and 4 bases at J, leaving 10 bases unmatched. CDR3 DNA: TGTGCCAGCTTAAGGACAGGAGAACTCTATGGCTACACCTTC. It is translated as CASLRTGELYGYTF.

CDR3 bases: TGTGCCAGCAGTGAAACTAGCGGGAGCCCACATGAGCAGTTCTTC. Its protein product is CASSETSGSPHEQFF. The chain recombines TRBV2 with TRBJ2-1; 11 bases align to TRBD2. The CDR3 is 15 amino acids. Losses at the gene ends were 2 bases for V and 8 bases for J; bases not matched to a gene: 5. Per germline, CDR1 SNHLY and CDR2 FYNNEI. Together with reference TRBV2 and TRBJ2-1, the CDR3 gives the full variable domain: EPEVTQTPSHQVTQMGQEVILRCVPISNHLYFYWYRQILGQKVEFLVSFYNNEISEKSEIFDDQFSVERPDGSNFTLKIRSTKLEDSAMYFCASSETSGSPHEQFFGPGTRLTVL.

The J gene is TRBJ2-5, the V gene TRBV28; 10 bases map to TRBD2. The CDR3 is 16 amino acids. Germline values: CDR1 MDHEN, CDR2 SYDVKM. V shed 3 bases, J shed 3 bases, and the junction held 7 bases outside the gene matches. This CDR3 reads CASSFTSGRAKETQYF. In DNA, the CDR3 is TGTGCCAGCAGTTTCACCAGCGGGAGGGCGAAAGAGACCCAGTACTTC.

The genes are TRBV6-5 and TRBJ2-3; 9 positions agree with TRBD1. Per the germline V gene, CDR1 is MNHEY and CDR2 is SVGAGI. The CDR3 length is 15 residues. V lost 8 bases and J lost 4; bases outside the gene matches: 10. The CDR3 is CASLKVQGAADTQYF. The DNA for the CDR3 is TGTGCCAGCCTAAAGGTACAGGGGGCGGCAGATACGCAGTATTTT.

The V and J genes are TRBV6-5 and TRBJ2-7; D uncertain. Germline CDR1 is MNHEY and CDR2 is SVGAGI. Between the trimmed V and J ends, which lost 3 bases and 0 bases, there was a span of 12 bases. The CDR3 sequence is 15 residues long. As DNA, the CDR3 is TGTGCCAGCAGTTATAATTGGGCGAGCTCCTACGAGCAGTACTTC. Protein: CASSYNWASSYEQYF.

The rearrangement joins TRBV5-6 to TRBJ2-2, with D perhaps TRBD1 (5 bases). Per the germline V gene, CDR1 is SGHDT and CDR2 is YYEEEE. This CDR3 has 14 amino acids. The V end was cut by 4 bases, the J end by 6 bases, with 13 bases between. CDR3 amino acids: CASSETGLAGELFF. CDR3 DNA sequence: TGTGCCAGCAGCGAAACAGGATTGGCCGGGGAGCTGTTTTTT.

The V gene is TRBV28, the J gene TRBJ1-1; 7 positions match TRBD1. This CDR3 region has 16 residues. CDR1 is MDHEN, CDR2 SYDVKM, per germline. The V and J ends lost 5 bases and 3 bases, in that order; junction bases with no gene match: 12. The DNA of the CDR3 is TGTGCCAGCAGTACCCGACGGGGACAGTCGCACACTGAAGCTTTCTTT. This gives the protein CASSTRRGQSHTEAFF.

This clone turned up a few times. The V call is TRBV5-1, the J call TRBJ1-1; TRBD1 might be the D (6 bases). The CDR3 is made up of 13 amino acids. V lost 5 bases and J 1 base, leaving 9 bases between the germline ends. The germline CDR1 and CDR2 sequences are SGHRS and YFSETQ. The CDR3, as DNA: TGCGCCAGCAGGGAGACAGGGAACACTGAAGCTTTCTTT. Its translation is CASRETGNTEAFF.

The chain joins TRBV24-1 to TRBJ1-5, with 11 positions matching TRBD1. With 4 bases clipped from V and 6 bases from J, the junction kept 13 bases outside the gene matches. There are 18 residues in the CDR3. Per germline, CDR1 KGHDR and CDR2 SFDVKD. The CDR3 region is CATSEPSPGQGAGQPQHF. The CDR3 nucleotides are TGTGCCACCAGTGAACCCTCCCCCGGACAGGGGGCAGGTCAGCCCCAGCATTTT.

The chain employs TRBV28 and TRBJ2-3; D possibly corresponds to TRBD2 (5 bases). Trimming took 5 bases from V and 0 from J, leaving 12 bases between them. This CDR3 is built from 15 residues. Germline V lookup: CDR1 MDHEN, CDR2 SYDVKM. CDR3 coding DNA: TGTGCCAGCAGTCCAGGACTCTTTAGCACAGATACGCAGTATTTT. Translating gives CASSPGLFSTDTQYF.